The 29 T cell receptor beta chains reported below all come from one sample, sequenced in a study of blood T cell repertoires in COVID-19. The assay was immunoSEQ multiplex PCR, and TCRdb's table has in-frame clones only and misses some. Found here are 150,000 to 200,000 clones, 80% to 90% of them singletons; the top ten hold about 8.4%. Sequencing used PBMCs or T cells enriched from blood (not recorded which). The receptors were gathered from a woman aged 18-29 years who had recovered from COVID-19.

V is TRBV6-2 or TRBV6-3 and J is TRBJ2-7; 11 positions agree with TRBD1. The CDR3 is 16 residues long. Trimming cost V 2 bases and J 3 bases; bases outside gene matches: 6. CDR1 is MNHEY and CDR2 is SVGEGT in the germline V gene. The CDR3 bases are TGTGCCAGCAGTTACGAGGTTGGGACAGGGGGCTACGAGCAGTACTTC. As protein: CASSYEVGTGGYEQYF.

CDR3 amino acids: CASRGQGADYGYTF. In DNA form, the CDR3 reads TGCGCCAGCAGGGGACAGGGGGCCGACTATGGCTACACCTTC. The chain uses TRBV5-1 and TRBJ1-2; 12 nucleotides line up with TRBD1. The V segment lost 5 bases and the J segment 3 bases; nucleotides outside the gene matches: 2. Germline values: CDR1 SGHRS, CDR2 YFSETQ. The CDR3 spans 14 residues. Based on the CDR3 plus reference TRBV5-1 and TRBJ1-2, the full variable domain is KAGVTQTPRYLIKTRGQQVTLSCSPISGHRSVSWYQQTPGQGLQFLFEYFSETQRNKGNFPGRFSGRQFSNSRSEMNVSTLELGDSALYLCASRGQGADYGYTFGSGTRLTVV.

The V gene is TRBV19, the J gene TRBJ2-7, with 8 nucleotides matching TRBD1. This CDR3 has 19 residues. Germline CDR1 LNHDA, CDR2 SQIVND (reference sequence). With V trimmed by 3 bases and J by 0 bases, 16 bases remained unmatched. CDR3 in amino acids: CASSISRGLVAPPSYEQYF. CDR3 nucleotides: TGTGCCAGTAGTATTTCCAGGGGGCTAGTGGCCCCTCCCTCCTACGAGCAGTACTTC. Full variable domain (missing parts from reference TRBV19 and TRBJ2-7): DGGITQSPKYLFRKEGQNVTLSCEQNLNHDAMYWYRQDPGQGLRLIYYSQIVNDFQKGDIAEGYSVSREKKESFPLTVTSAQKNPTAFYLCASSISRGLVAPPSYEQYFGPGTRLTVT.

The V and J genes are TRBV4-1 and TRBJ1-1, with 8 nucleotides matching TRBD1. With V trimmed by 6 bases and J by 5 bases, 11 bases remained unmatched. The V gene's germline CDR1 is MGHRA and CDR2 YSYEKL. The CDR3 is 15 residues long. CDR3 DNA: TGCGCCAGCAGGGACCCCAGGGGGCGCCGGACTGAAGCTTTCTTT. Translated, it gives CASRDPRGRRTEAFF.

The rearrangement uses TRBV9 and TRBJ2-7; TRBD2 matches at 8 bases. The germline CDR1 and CDR2 sequences are SGDLS and YYNGEE. The CDR3 sequence is 18 residues long. V was pared by 4 bases and J by 0 bases, with 15 bases of the junction left unmatched. DNA for the CDR3: TGTGCCAGCAGCCCCGAGGCCGGTGGGGGACTAGGCTCCTACGAGCAGTACTTC. Amino acids: CASSPEAGGGLGSYEQYF.

The chain links TRBV28 to TRBJ1-2; 10 positions match TRBD1. This CDR3 contains 17 residues. Germline-derived CDR1 and CDR2 are MDHEN and SYDVKM. The junction had 17 bases not matched to a gene; V was cut back by 5 bases and J by 8 bases. CDR3 in DNA: TGTGCCAGCAGTCCTGGACGGGCGGGACAGGGGCTCCAGGGCTACACCTTC. This gives the protein CASSPGRAGQGLQGYTF.

The chain recombines TRBV3-1 (or the pseudogene TRBV3-2) with TRBJ1-3; 7 bases align to TRBD1. Germline values: CDR1 LGHDT, CDR2 YNNKEL (reference sequence). CDR3 length: 15 residues. Trimming at V came to 1 base and at J to 5 bases, leaving 5 bases not matched to a gene. In DNA, the CDR3 is TGTGCCAGCAGCCAAGCTCAGGGGGTAAGAAACACCATATATTTT. Its translation: CASSQAQGVRNTIYF.

V gene TRBV9 combines with J gene TRBJ2-4; 8 positions match TRBD1. Germline CDR1 and CDR2: SGDLS and YYNGEE. The trim removed 4 bases at V and 12 bases at J, leaving 9 bases unmatched. The CDR3 contains 13 residues. The CDR3 loop is CASSTWDRSSQYF. The CDR3 DNA is TGTGCCAGCAGCACATGGGACAGGTCCTCTCAGTACTTC.

The V call is TRBV7-3, the J call TRBJ2-7; 7 positions match TRBD2. Per germline, CDR1 SGHTA and CDR2 FQGTGA. The V and J ends lost 0 bases and 0 bases, in that order; junction bases with no gene match: 5. The CDR3 runs 16 residues. Here the CDR3 reads CASSLTPSGSSYEQYF. As DNA, the CDR3 is TGTGCCAGCAGCTTAACTCCTAGCGGTAGCTCCTACGAGCAGTACTTC.

The V gene is TRBV19, the J gene TRBJ1-4; 8 positions agree with TRBD1. J lost 7 bases, V lost 10 bases, and 5 bases had no gene match. Germline V CDR1 and CDR2: LNHDA, SQIVND (reference sequence). CDR3 length: 12 amino acids. CDR3 sequence reads: CATTGGGEKLFF. DNA for the CDR3: TGTGCCACCACAGGGGGGGGTGAAAAACTGTTTTTT.

The chain has TRBV4-3 and TRBJ2-3; TRBD2 might be the D (5 bases). Germline lookup yields CDR1 LGHNA and CDR2 YSLEER. Trimming stripped 0 bases from V and 5 bases from J, with 12 bases between. There are 15 residues in the CDR3. The CDR3 sequence: CASSQDFEGGDTQYF. CDR3 bases: TGCGCCAGCAGCCAAGATTTCGAGGGCGGAGATACGCAGTATTTT.

The J gene is TRBJ1-2, the V gene TRBV5-1, with TRBD1 matching 9 bases. This CDR3 comprises 17 residues. After removal of 0 bases from V and 7 bases from J, the junction contained 13 bases not matched to a gene. The germline V gene has CDR1 SGHRS and CDR2 YFSETQ. DNA for the CDR3: TGCGCCAGCAGCTTGGGCGGGACAGGGTCGGTGGTTGGTGGCTACACCTTC. Translated: CASSLGGTGSVVGGYTF.

V gene TRBV7-2 combines with J gene TRBJ2-3; 10 positions match TRBD2. Germline V gene lookup returns CDR1 SGHTA and CDR2 FQGNSA. There are 16 residues in the CDR3. Unmatched junction bases numbered 5, after V lost 2 bases and J lost 3 bases. CDR3 DNA: TGTGCCAGCAGCTTATCCTATAGCGGGGGGACAGATACGCAGTATTTT. It encodes CASSLSYSGGTDTQYF.

V and J are TRBV12-3 or TRBV12-4 and TRBJ1-2, with 7 bases matching TRBD1. The CDR3 spans 13 residues. J lost 8 bases, V lost 5 bases, and 8 bases had no gene match. The CDR3 bases are TGTGCCAGCAGTCGACGACAGGGTGACGGCTACACCTTC. Its translation: CASSRRQGDGYTF.

This clone was counted once. The V call is TRBV7-8, the J call TRBJ2-1; 9 bases match TRBD1. In germline, CDR1 is SGHVS, CDR2 FQNEAQ. V dropped 5 bases and J dropped 8; count of bases not matched to a gene: 10. The CDR3 has 15 amino acids. The CDR3 here is CASSRGQGRYDEQFF. The CDR3 DNA sequence: TGTGCCAGCAGCCGAGGACAGGGGAGGTACGATGAGCAGTTCTTC.

The chain joins TRBV18 to TRBJ1-2, with D maybe TRBD1 (5 bases). The CDR3 spans 13 residues. V was pared by 3 bases and J by 4 bases, with 9 bases between. CDR1 and CDR2 from the germline V gene are KGHSH and LQKENI. The CDR3 nucleotides read TGTGCCAGCTCACCGGGGGGAATCTATGGCTACACCTTC. It encodes CASSPGGIYGYTF. The whole variable domain, remainder taken from reference TRBV18 and TRBJ1-2, is NAGVMQNPRHLVRRRGQEARLRCSPMKGHSHVYWYRQLPEEGLKFMVYLQKENIIDESGMPKERFSAEFPKEGPSILRIQQVVRGDSAAYFCASSPGGIYGYTFGSGTRLTVV.

The chain uses TRBV4-1 and TRBJ2-7, with 10 bases fitting TRBD2. With 3 bases clipped from V and 2 bases from J, the junction kept 7 bases outside the gene matches. CDR3 length: 16 residues. The germline V gene has CDR1 MGHRA and CDR2 YSYEKL. This CDR3 reads CASSQTLAGAAYEQYF. The CDR3 DNA reads TGCGCCAGCAGCCAGACCCTAGCGGGGGCCGCCTACGAGCAGTACTTC.

This chain links TRBV28 with TRBJ2-1; D might be TRBD2 (5 bases). Germline-derived CDR1 and CDR2 are MDHEN and SYDVKM. V was trimmed by 7 bases and J by 2 bases, leaving 18 bases between them. This CDR3 contains 16 residues. The CDR3: CASIGGGHSAYNEQFF. The CDR3, as DNA: TGTGCCAGCATAGGAGGCGGGCATTCCGCCTACAATGAGCAGTTCTTC.

The V call is TRBV19, the J call TRBJ1-5; 8 positions agree with TRBD1. The germline gives CDR1 LNHDA, CDR2 SQIVND (reference sequence). This CDR3 contains 15 residues. V trimming: 6 bases; J trimming: 6 bases; junction bases outside the gene matches: 10. The CDR3 DNA reads TGTGCCAGTAGCGACTGGGGCAGGGGGCTTCAGCCCCAGCATTTT. Encoded protein: CASSDWGRGLQPQHF.

The chain links TRBV2 to TRBJ2-3; 9 nucleotides line up with TRBD2. Germline V gene sequence: CDR1 SNHLY, CDR2 FYNNEI. The CDR3 totals 12 residues. V trimming: 11 bases; J trimming: 3 bases; junction bases outside the gene matches: 3. The CDR3 is CAGTSTTDTQYF. The CDR3, as DNA: TGTGCCGGGACTAGCACGACAGATACGCAGTATTTT.

This clone was found once. The chain employs TRBV5-1 and TRBJ2-7; TRBD1 agrees at 9 bases. The CDR3 is made up of 15 amino acids. After removal of 3 bases from V and 3 bases from J, the junction contained 7 bases not matched to a gene. Looked up from germline, CDR1 is SGHRS and CDR2 is YFSETQ. The CDR3 DNA follows: TGCGCCAGCAGCTATAAACAGGGGGCGAACTACGAGCAGTACTTC. Protein: CASSYKQGANYEQYF.

V gene TRBV6-5 combines with J gene TRBJ2-2; 9 bases fit TRBD2. The CDR3 covers 15 residues. Per the germline V gene, CDR1 is MNHEY and CDR2 is SVGAGI. V gave up 6 bases and J gave up 4 bases; unmatched junction bases: 6. The CDR3 region has the DNA TGTGCCAGCAGGCCTAGCGGGATAGTCACCGGGGAGCTGTTTTTT. It is translated as CASRPSGIVTGELFF.

The rearrangement joins TRBV27 to TRBJ2-7, with 11 bases matching TRBD1. There are 14 residues in the CDR3. The trim removed 4 bases at V and 3 bases at J, leaving 2 bases unmatched. Germline V lookup: CDR1 MNHEY, CDR2 SMNVEV (reference sequence). The CDR3 nucleotides read TGTGCCAGCAGTTCAGGGACAGGGGGCTACGAGCAGTACTTC. Residues: CASSSGTGGYEQYF.

The rearrangement links TRBV12-3 or TRBV12-4 to TRBJ1-2, with D perhaps TRBD1 (6 bases). CDR3 length: 12 amino acids. Trimming stripped 5 bases from V and 7 bases from J, with 11 bases between. The CDR3 loop reads CASSPQGFGYTF. In DNA, the CDR3 is TGTGCCAGCAGTCCACAGGGTTTTGGCTACACCTTC.

The J gene is TRBJ2-5, the V gene TRBV5-8; 11 nucleotides line up with TRBD2. The CDR3 consists of 18 residues. Germline trimming cut 3 bases from V and 1 base from J; bases unmatched to any gene: 11. Germline CDR1 and CDR2: SGHTS and YDEGEE. The CDR3 spells CASSSGVVGLAGQETQYF. CDR3 DNA: TGTGCCAGCAGCTCCGGGGTGGTAGGACTAGCGGGCCAAGAGACCCAGTACTTC.

The genes are TRBV5-6 and TRBJ2-1; 9 bases match TRBD2. Trimming at V came to 0 bases and at J to 5 bases, leaving 9 bases not matched to a gene. CDR1 SGHDT and CDR2 YYEEEE come from the germline V gene. The CDR3 length is 17 residues. The CDR3 coding sequence is TGTGCCAGCAGCTTGGAACGCAGACTAGCGGCCCACAATGAGCAGTTCTTC. Amino acid sequence: CASSLERRLAAHNEQFF.

The rearrangement joins TRBV7-6 to TRBJ2-7; TRBD2 matches at 7 bases. After removal of 11 bases from V and 4 bases from J, the junction contained 11 bases not matched to a gene. The CDR3 totals 13 residues. CDR1 is SGHVS, CDR2 FNYEAQ, per germline. CDR3 region: CASTAREGYEQYF. The CDR3 bases are TGTGCCTCCACTGCCAGGGAGGGTTACGAGCAGTACTTC.

CDR3 amino acids: CASSRPTDNQPQHF. CDR3 bases: TGTGCCAGCAGTCGCCCAACAGATAATCAGCCCCAGCATTTT. The chain has TRBV28 and TRBJ1-5, with D unclear. Germline-derived CDR1 and CDR2 are MDHEN and SYDVKM. V was clipped by 5 bases and J by 4 bases, with 12 bases between them. The CDR3 totals 14 residues.

J is TRBJ1-4 and V is TRBV6-2 or TRBV6-3; D is unresolved. Per the germline V gene, CDR1 is MNHEY and CDR2 is SVGEGT. This CDR3 region has 16 residues. Trimming pared 0 bases from V and 6 bases from J, leaving 14 bases between. CDR3 nucleotides: TGTGCCAGCAGTTACTCCGGCGGAGGGTTACATGAAAAACTGTTTTTT. It translates to CASSYSGGGLHEKLFF.